This TCR beta chain was sequenced in a study of blood T cell repertoires in COVID-19. Some clones are missing from TCRdb's copy, which holds only in-frame ones; the method was immunoSEQ multiplex PCR. Here the sample spans roughly 200,000 clones, around four fifths being singletons. Germline V gene sequence: CDR1 LNHNV, CDR2 YYDKDF (reference sequence). With 1 base removed from V and 0 bases from J, the gap between germline ends came to 10 bases. This CDR3 is 16 amino acids long. The V and J genes are TRBV15 and TRBJ2-1; possible D gene TRBD1, 6 bases. The TCR was taken from a man in his forties with active or convalescent COVID-19. Input material: peripheral blood. The CDR3 protein is CATSRGTGTSYNEQFF. The CDR3 DNA sequence: TGTGCCACCAGCAGAGGCACAGGGACCTCCTACAATGAGCAGTTCTTC.